The T cell receptor beta chain under discussion was sequenced for a study of beta chain features in type 1 diabetes. The overall study: There was similarity between patients and healthy donors in age, gender and cell yields. Examination spanned about 99 million sorted cells from all samples.

Study observations and caveats: Patients with Type 1 diabetes showed moderately but significantly shorter TCRB CDR3s in all four CD4+ subsets. No resolution was reached here on whether HLA type influences TCRB rearrangement.

J was trimmed by 9 bases and V by 3 bases; bases with no gene match: 11. This CDR3 has 16 residues. The germline V gene has CDR1 LGHNT and CDR2 FRNRAP. This clone has just a few counts. What it binds is unknown. Expressed TCRB transcripts were sequenced, since all the RNA that had been isolated was reverse transcribed. Profiled with immunoSEQ multiplex PCR; TCRdb holds only in-frame clones, not every one. Here the sample spans around 130,000 clones, roughly 10% being singletons. One heparinised blood draw averaging about 116 mL was given by each donor. J is TRBJ2-1 and V is TRBV12-5, with 10 bases lining up with TRBD2. Material for sequencing was central memory CD4+ T cells from blood. The sequence was collected from a man aged 25 to 40 with type 1 diabetes. The CDR3 protein is CASGFLPSGGAGEQFF. The CDR3 DNA sequence: TGTGCTAGTGGTTTCCTTCCAAGCGGGGGGGCCGGTGAGCAGTTCTTC.